These 7 T cell receptor beta chains were all obtained from the same sample, sequenced in a study of vaccination and CD4 T cells after COVID-19. MiXCR was run by TCRdb on the PCR reads, yielding one entry per CDR3 protein. The table lists about 18,000 distinct CDR3 sequences, roughly 60% of them singletons. Specimen: CD4+ T cells from blood, collected before SARS-CoV-2 vaccination. These receptors all stem from a human donor who had recovered from COVID-19.

The rearrangement joins TRBV27 to TRBJ2-3; 8 positions match TRBD2. Trimming at V came to 4 bases and at J to 3 bases, leaving 9 bases not matched to a gene. The CDR3 is 16 residues long. CDR1 MNHEY and CDR2 SMNVEV come from the germline V gene (reference sequence). The CDR3 DNA is TGTGCCAGCAGTTATTGGGTGGCGGGAGGAACAGATACGCAGTATTTT. Residues: CASSYWVAGGTDTQYF.

This clonotype was seen a few times. V and J are TRBV20-1 and TRBJ1-3, with 10 bases fitting TRBD1. Trimming at V came to 6 bases and at J to 8 bases, leaving 10 bases not matched to a gene. Germline-derived CDR1 and CDR2 are DFQATT and SNEGSKA (reference sequence). The CDR3 length is 14 residues. This CDR3 is CSASDRGRGDTIYF. The CDR3 DNA is TGCAGTGCGAGCGACAGGGGGCGCGGGGACACCATATATTTT.

This sequence joins TRBV27 and TRBJ2-4; 7 positions agree with TRBD1. Germline CDR1 reads MNHEY; CDR2 reads SMNVEV (reference sequence). Trimming removed 6 bases from V and 5 bases from J; junction bases left unmatched: 4. This CDR3 has 13 residues. CDR3 in DNA: TGTGCCAGCAGAAACAGGGGCCAAAACATTCAGTACTTC. Translating it yields CASRNRGQNIQYF.

V usage is TRBV28 and J usage is TRBJ2-7; D might be TRBD2 (6 bases). Germline V gene data show CDR1 as MDHEN and CDR2 as SYDVKM. The V end was cut by 6 bases, the J end by 6 bases, with 12 bases between. The CDR3 runs 12 residues. The CDR3 DNA sequence: TGTGCCAGCAGCCCGGGACTTCGCGAGCAGTACTTC. Encoded protein: CASSPGLREQYF.

This chain connects TRBV28 to TRBJ2-7; 10 bases map to TRBD1. Germline lookup yields CDR1 MDHEN and CDR2 SYDVKM. Trimming removed 4 bases from V and 6 bases from J; junction bases left unmatched: 9. This CDR3 is 15 amino acids long. The CDR3 DNA sequence: TGTGCCAGCAGTTCCCCCGGGACAGGGGTCTCCGAGCAGTACTTC. Encoded protein: CASSSPGTGVSEQYF. The whole variable domain, remainder taken from reference TRBV28 and TRBJ2-7, is DVKVTQSSRYLVKRTGEKVFLECVQDMDHENMFWYRQDPGLGLRLIYFSYDVKMKEKGDIPEGYSVSREKKERFSLILESASTNQTSMYLCASSSPGTGVSEQYFGPGTRLTVT.

In this sample, this clonotype turned up once. CDR3 sequence: CASSANTGGTDTQYF. Written as DNA, the CDR3 is TGTGCCAGCAGTGCTAATACAGGGGGCACAGATACGCAGTATTTT. The V and J genes are TRBV6-1 and TRBJ2-3, with 7 positions matching TRBD1. Losses at the gene ends were 4 bases for V and 1 base for J; bases not matched to a gene: 5. This CDR3 has 15 residues. The germline gives CDR1 MNHNS, CDR2 SASEGT.

V gene TRBV19 combines with J gene TRBJ2-3; 9 nucleotides agree with TRBD2. After removal of 4 bases from V and 3 bases from J, the junction contained 8 bases not matched to a gene. CDR3 length: 16 amino acids. Germline CDR1 LNHDA, CDR2 SQIVND (reference sequence). The CDR3 region has the DNA TGTGCCAGTAGTAACCGAGCGGGAGGATTTACAGATACGCAGTATTTT. Residues: CASSNRAGGFTDTQYF. Variable domain in full (rest from reference TRBV19 and TRBJ2-3): DGGITQSPKYLFRKEGQNVTLSCEQNLNHDAMYWYRQDPGQGLRLIYYSQIVNDFQKGDIAEGYSVSREKKESFPLTVTSAQKNPTAFYLCASSNRAGGFTDTQYFGPGTRLTVL.